Following are 5 T cell receptor beta chains from one sample sequenced in a study of cytotoxic CD8 clonotypes in ibrutinib-treated CLL. Clones were read by immunoSEQ multiplex PCR, and TCRdb kept only the in-frame ones, dropping some. The sample records 250,000 or so clones, about three quarters being singletons. Sequenced material: PBMCs, taken after 24 months of ibrutinib treatment. The receptors come from a human donor with chronic lymphocytic leukemia.

The rearrangement joins TRBV18 to TRBJ2-7; D uncertain. Germline CDR1 and CDR2: KGHSH and LQKENI. The V gene lost 2 bases and the J gene lost 3 bases, with 20 bases spanning the gap. CDR3 length: 17 residues. DNA of the CDR3: TGTGCCAGCTCACCATTAGATGGGGTGATGGCAAGCTACGAGCAGTACTTC. This translates into CASSPLDGVMASYEQYF.

This rearrangement joins TRBV19 to TRBJ2-5; D is ambiguous. The CDR3 is 18 amino acids. Trimming took 3 bases from V and 4 from J, leaving 24 bases between them. Germline CDR1 is LNHDA and CDR2 is SQIVND (reference sequence). The CDR3 DNA follows: TGTGCCAGTAGTATGATATGGTCGGTAGGGCCGTACGGAGAGACCCAGTACTTC. Its protein product is CASSMIWSVGPYGETQYF.

V usage is TRBV5-1 and J usage is TRBJ2-3, with D unresolved. Germline V gene sequence: CDR1 SGHRS, CDR2 YFSETQ. The CDR3 totals 15 residues. The V end lost 7 bases, the J end lost 6 bases, and 21 bases lay between the germline ends. CDR3 residues: CASAIAVPTLDTQYF. CDR3 DNA sequence: TGCGCCAGCGCAATAGCAGTTCCGACCTTGGATACGCAGTATTTT.

The chain carries TRBV5-4 and TRBJ2-2, with 9 bases aligning to TRBD2. V was pared by 0 bases and J by 6 bases, with 6 bases of the junction left unmatched. Germline-derived CDR1 and CDR2 are SGHNT and YYREEE (reference sequence). The CDR3 contains 16 residues. The CDR3 DNA sequence: TGTGCCAGCAGCTTGGAAGCGGGAGGTCGCCCCGGGGAGCTGTTTTTT. Its translation: CASSLEAGGRPGELFF.

This clone was seen only once. The rearrangement uses TRBV28 and TRBJ1-5, with a tentative D call TRBD1 (5 bases). V lost 6 bases and J 6 bases, leaving 24 bases between the germline ends. The CDR3 extends over 17 amino acids. Looked up from germline, CDR1 is MDHEN and CDR2 is SYDVKM. Here the CDR3 reads CASRLIGDQAASQPQHF. The CDR3 DNA sequence: TGTGCCAGCAGGTTGATAGGGGACCAAGCCGCCAGTCAGCCCCAGCATTTT.